These 6 T cell receptor beta chains were all obtained from the same sample, sequenced in a study of CD4 T cells in relation to SARS-CoV-2 and coronaviruses. The unexposed donors gave CD4+ T cells in 2011-2018, prior to COVID-19. After about 10 days of culture, CD4+ T cells were isolated. Libraries were prepared by immunoSEQ multiplex PCR; TCRdb keeps only in-frame clonotypes and omits some of them. The sample records 18,000 or so clones, 60% to 85% being singletons. These receptors have no identified antigens. Source material: CD4+ T cells from PBMCs, cultured in vitro. These receptors all come from a human donor in good health.

This chain joins TRBV27 and TRBJ1-1; D is perhaps TRBD1 (5 bases). The V gene's germline CDR1 is MNHEY and CDR2 SMNVEV (reference sequence). Trimming cost V 4 bases and J 4 bases, with 7 bases left between them. The CDR3 covers 12 residues. The CDR3: CASSSGVTEAFF. DNA for the CDR3: TGTGCCAGCAGTTCGGGGGTCACTGAAGCTTTCTTT.

This clone has only a few counts. J is TRBJ1-1 and V is TRBV3-1 (or the pseudogene TRBV3-2); D is undetermined. There are 13 residues in the CDR3. The germline V gene has CDR1 LGHDT and CDR2 YNNKEL (reference sequence). V lost 5 bases, J lost 1 base, and 8 bases lay in between. The DNA of the CDR3 is TGTGCCAGCAGCGAACTGCCGAACACTGAAGCTTTCTTT. Translation: CASSELPNTEAFF.

V and J are TRBV19 and TRBJ1-1; D not certain. Deletions cut 7 bases from V and 1 base from J, with 19 bases between. This CDR3 has 16 amino acids. Per germline, CDR1 LNHDA and CDR2 SQIVND (reference sequence). The CDR3 protein is CASNPKRRDWNTEAFF. Written as DNA, the CDR3 is TGTGCCAGTAATCCTAAACGGCGTGATTGGAACACTGAAGCTTTCTTT.

This clone was seen more than once but under ten times. The genes are TRBV15 and TRBJ2-2; 10 nucleotides match TRBD2. The length of the CDR3 is 16 residues. V was pared by 0 bases and J by 6 bases, with 4 bases of the junction left unmatched. Germline CDR1 reads LNHNV; CDR2 reads YYDKDF (reference sequence). The CDR3 protein is CATSREGLASAGELFF. The CDR3, as DNA: TGTGCCACCAGCAGAGAGGGACTAGCGTCTGCCGGGGAGCTGTTTTTT.

The chain uses TRBV24-1 and TRBJ1-1; TRBD1 aligns across 7 bases. V lost 3 bases to trimming and J lost 1 base; unmatched junction nucleotides: 4. Per the germline V gene, CDR1 is KGHDR and CDR2 is SFDVKD. The CDR3 spans 15 residues. The CDR3 sequence: CATSDHRTGNTEAFF. CDR3 DNA: TGTGCCACCAGTGATCACCGGACAGGGAACACTGAAGCTTTCTTT.

V usage is TRBV6-5 and J usage is TRBJ1-2; TRBD1 might be the D (6 bases). This CDR3 has 12 residues. Germline lookup yields CDR1 MNHEY and CDR2 SVGAGI. The V end was cut by 6 bases, the J end by 5 bases, with 10 bases between. The CDR3 loop reads CASRPGQYGYTF. Written as DNA, the CDR3 is TGTGCCAGCAGACCGGGACAATATGGCTACACCTTC.